What follows are 17 T cell receptor beta chains derived from one specimen sequenced in a study of response to subunit inactivated influenza vaccine. TCRdb redid the calling of the RT-PCR reads with MiXCR, one entry per CDR3 protein. The sample holds roughly 650,000 distinct CDR3 sequences; approximately 15% are singletons and the top ten take 9.5% to 13%. Sequencing was performed on PBMCs from blood, taken 11 to 12 days after vaccination. These receptor sequences come from a man aged 45 to 65 who received an inactivated influenza vaccine.

The chain joins TRBV12-3 or TRBV12-4 to TRBJ1-6; D is unclear. V was pared by 5 bases and J by 9 bases, with 17 bases between. This CDR3 region has 15 residues. CDR3 sequence: CASSPRGRESSPLHF. The CDR3 DNA reads TGTGCCAGCAGTCCCCGGGGTAGGGAGTCTTCACCCCTCCACTTT.

This clonotype was counted at least ten times. The gene calls are TRBV24-1 and TRBJ1-1; D call uncertain. Germline V gene sequence: CDR1 KGHDR, CDR2 SFDVKD. The V gene lost 5 bases and the J gene lost 1 base, with 7 bases spanning the gap. The CDR3 has 13 residues. CDR3 DNA: TGTGCCACCAGTGGATACAAGAACACTGAAGCTTTCTTT. Protein: CATSGYKNTEAFF.

This clonotype was counted a few times. J is TRBJ2-1 and V is TRBV10-3; D perhaps matches TRBD2 (7 bases). This CDR3 spans 13 amino acids. Deletions cut 1 base from V and 8 bases from J, with 9 bases between. CDR1 and CDR2 (germline): ENHRY, SYGVKD. The CDR3 sequence: CAISEWEGDEQFF. As DNA, the CDR3 is TGTGCCATCAGTGAGTGGGAGGGGGATGAGCAGTTCTTC.

The DNA of the CDR3 is TGTGCCAGCAGCTTATTTTATGCGTTCCGAGAACCCTTCACAGATACGCAGTATTTT. As protein: CASSLFYAFREPFTDTQYF. The rearrangement joins TRBV7-9 to TRBJ2-3, with D uncertain. Deletions cut 2 bases from V and 2 bases from J, with 23 bases between. This CDR3 has 19 residues. Germline-derived CDR1 and CDR2 are SEHNR and FQNEAQ (reference sequence).

The chain employs TRBV20-1 and TRBJ2-2, with 9 bases fitting TRBD1. Germline CDR1 reads DFQATT; CDR2 reads SNEGSKA (reference sequence). The CDR3 contains 16 residues. J lost 3 bases, V lost 1 base, and 6 bases had no gene match. The CDR3 sequence is CSARVRDRVDTGELFF. Here the CDR3 DNA reads TGCAGTGCTAGAGTCCGGGACAGGGTCGACACCGGGGAGCTGTTTTTT.

This rearrangement joins TRBV2 to TRBJ2-1; 7 bases line up with TRBD1. Germline values: CDR1 SNHLY, CDR2 FYNNEI. The CDR3 runs 15 residues. The V and J ends lost 1 base and 4 bases, in that order; junction bases with no gene match: 4. CDR3 sequence reads: CASSEVLGQYNEQFF. CDR3 bases: TGTGCCAGCAGTGAAGTACTGGGACAGTACAATGAGCAGTTCTTC.

This clonotype was seen only a few times. The chain couples TRBV12-3 or TRBV12-4 to TRBJ2-1; TRBD1 agrees at 7 bases. The CDR3 has 14 amino acids. V trimming: 5 bases; J trimming: 10 bases; junction bases outside the gene matches: 11. The CDR3 bases are TGTGCCAGCAGTCCACGGTCCACAGGGGACGAGCAGTTCTTC. As protein: CASSPRSTGDEQFF.

Only a few counts were recorded for this clonotype. The chain links TRBV2 to TRBJ1-6; 9 nucleotides match TRBD1. J gave up 10 bases and V 3 bases, and 7 bases lay outside the gene matches. This CDR3 has 15 amino acids. Per germline, CDR1 SNHLY and CDR2 FYNNEI. The CDR3 loop is CASSEATGGSSPLHF. The CDR3 DNA follows: TGTGCCAGCAGTGAGGCGACAGGGGGAAGCTCACCCCTCCACTTT.

Ten or more counts support this clonotype. The chain couples TRBV5-5 to TRBJ2-7, with TRBD2 as a possible D gene (5 bases). Per germline, CDR1 SGHKS and CDR2 YYEKEE (reference sequence). Trimming pared 5 bases from V and 4 bases from J, leaving 10 bases between. The CDR3 is 12 residues long. The CDR3 DNA reads TGTGCCAGCAGTTGGACGGGGTACGAGCAGTACTTC. Encoded protein: CASSWTGYEQYF.

The CDR3 DNA is TGTGCCTGGAGGACTGGGCTAGCGGGAAACAATGAGCAGTTCTTC. It yields the protein CAWRTGLAGNNEQFF. The rearrangement joins TRBV30 to TRBJ2-1; 9 nucleotides align to TRBD2. Germline assignment: CDR1 GTSNPN and CDR2 SVGIG (reference sequence). Unmatched junction bases numbered 8, after V lost 3 bases and J lost 5 bases. The CDR3 extends over 15 amino acids.

The chain joins TRBV20-1 to TRBJ2-3; D not certain. Deletions cut 2 bases from V and 3 bases from J, with 15 bases between. This CDR3 has 15 residues. Per germline, CDR1 DFQATT and CDR2 SNEGSKA (reference sequence). The CDR3 reads CSARSAPPKTDTQYF. CDR3 DNA sequence: TGCAGTGCTAGATCGGCCCCCCCAAAGACAGATACGCAGTATTTT.

J is TRBJ1-5 and V is TRBV5-6; D gene uncertain. Germline-derived CDR1 and CDR2 are SGHDT and YYEEEE. The germline V and J ends were trimmed by 1 base and 4 bases, with 9 bases remaining between them. The CDR3 sequence is 14 residues long. The CDR3 coding sequence is TGTGCCAGCAGCTTGTGGCAGTCTAATCAGCCCCAGCATTTT. This codes for CASSLWQSNQPQHF.

Many counts were recorded for this clonotype. This rearrangement joins TRBV28 to TRBJ2-3; tentative D call: TRBD1 (5 bases). Trimming cost V 5 bases and J 2 bases, with 17 bases left between them. Germline loops: CDR1 MDHEN, CDR2 SYDVKM. The CDR3 sequence is 16 residues long. CDR3 in amino acids: CASSPPRTTITDTQYF. In nucleotides, the CDR3 is TGTGCCAGCAGTCCGCCAAGGACAACCATCACAGATACGCAGTATTTT.

This clonotype came up a few times. The chain has TRBV11-2 and TRBJ2-5; 13 nucleotides line up with TRBD2. CDR1 and CDR2 from the germline V gene are SGHAT and FQNNGV. V was pared by 5 bases and J by 3 bases, with 3 bases of the junction left unmatched. The CDR3 has 15 amino acids. The CDR3 bases are TGTGCCAGCAGCGAAGGGACTAGCGGGGAAGAGACCCAGTACTTC. As protein: CASSEGTSGEETQYF. Drawing the rest from reference TRBV11-2 and TRBJ2-5, the complete variable domain is EAGVAQSPRYKIIEKRQSVAFWCNPISGHATLYWYQQILGQGPKLLIQFQNNGVVDDSQLPKDRFSAERLKGVDSTLKIQPAKLEDSAVYLCASSEGTSGEETQYFGPGTRLLVL.

This clonotype was counted between two and nine times. This chain uses TRBV5-1 with TRBJ1-4; D is ambiguous. V lost 3 bases and J 7 bases, leaving 16 bases between the germline ends. The CDR3 has 15 residues. Germline V CDR1 and CDR2: SGHRS, YFSETQ. CDR3 DNA sequence: TGCGCCAGCAGCTCCGAAGCACGGCGCGTTGAAAAACTGTTTTTT. It is translated as CASSSEARRVEKLFF.

This clonotype was seen repeatedly, ten times or more. The chain carries TRBV24-1 and TRBJ2-2; TRBD2 agrees at 7 bases. Germline lookup yields CDR1 KGHDR and CDR2 SFDVKD. With V trimmed by 10 bases and J by 5 bases, 12 bases remained unmatched. The length of the CDR3 is 15 residues. CDR3 DNA: TGTGCCACGTCGGAGCGGGACGGACGAACCGGGGAGCTGTTTTTT. This encodes CATSERDGRTGELFF.

This clonotype occurred a few times. The chain carries TRBV27 and TRBJ2-1; possibly TRBD2 for D (7 bases). Trimming shortened V by 0 bases and J by 7 bases, and 16 bases separated the two germline ends. The CDR3 has 16 amino acids. The V gene's germline CDR1 is MNHEY and CDR2 SMNVEV (reference sequence). The CDR3: CASSLSNRGASNEQFF. The CDR3 DNA is TGTGCCAGCAGTTTATCCAATCGGGGGGCGTCAAATGAGCAGTTCTTC.